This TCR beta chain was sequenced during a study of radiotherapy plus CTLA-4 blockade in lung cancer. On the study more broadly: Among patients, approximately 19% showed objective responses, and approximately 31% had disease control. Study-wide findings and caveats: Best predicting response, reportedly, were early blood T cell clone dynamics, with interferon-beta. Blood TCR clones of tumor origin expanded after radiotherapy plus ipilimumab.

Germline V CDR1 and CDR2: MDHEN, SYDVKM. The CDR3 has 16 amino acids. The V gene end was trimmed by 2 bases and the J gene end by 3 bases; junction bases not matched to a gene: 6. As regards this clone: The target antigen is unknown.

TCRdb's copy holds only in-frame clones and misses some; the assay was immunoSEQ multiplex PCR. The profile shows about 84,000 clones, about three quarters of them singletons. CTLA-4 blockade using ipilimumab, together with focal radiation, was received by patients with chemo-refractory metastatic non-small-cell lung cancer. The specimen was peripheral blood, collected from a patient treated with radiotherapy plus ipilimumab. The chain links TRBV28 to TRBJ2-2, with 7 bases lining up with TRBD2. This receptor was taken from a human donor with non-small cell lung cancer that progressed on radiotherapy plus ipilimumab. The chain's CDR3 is CASSLGREGYTGELFF. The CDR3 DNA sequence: TGTGCCAGCAGTTTAGGCAGGGAGGGATACACCGGGGAGCTGTTTTTT.